This is a list of T cell receptor beta chains from one sample in a study of blood T cell repertoires in COVID-19. Produced via immunoSEQ multiplex PCR; TCRdb's table is partial and in-frame only. The sample consists of 85,000 to 100,000 clones, 80% of them appearing once. Source material: peripheral blood. The receptors originated from a man aged 45 to 65 who had recovered from COVID-19. Each CDR3 is given without its conserved first and last residue. Each record gives: J gene, clone size, V gene, CDR3 protein. Clone sizes are given selectively: once, few, many, or a class where the clone is expanded.

j_gene: TRBJ1-1; abundance: NA; v_gene: TRBV12-5; CDR3aa: ASGMTGNTEAF
j_gene: TRBJ1-4; abundance: NA; v_gene: TRBV28; CDR3aa: ASERQDNEKLF
j_gene: TRBJ2-5; abundance: NA; v_gene: TRBV7-2; CDR3aa: ASSLGPAQETQY
j_gene: TRBJ1-2; abundance: NA; v_gene: TRBV20-1; CDR3aa: SASWGGANYGYT
j_gene: TRBJ1-4; abundance: NA; v_gene: TRBV9; CDR3aa: ASSNGQGVFNEKLF
j_gene: TRBJ1-2; abundance: few; v_gene: TRBV2; CDR3aa: ASSSDREGGYT
j_gene: TRBJ1-5; abundance: NA; v_gene: TRBV10-3; CDR3aa: AISESDSNQPQH
j_gene: TRBJ2-1; abundance: NA; v_gene: TRBV6-2/TRBV6-3; CDR3aa: ASSYVPQTGGNEQF
j_gene: TRBJ1-1; abundance: once; v_gene: TRBV7-2; CDR3aa: ASSLGLGENTEAF
j_gene: TRBJ1-6; abundance: NA; v_gene: TRBV18; CDR3aa: ASSPPRQGTHSPLH
j_gene: TRBJ2-1; abundance: NA; v_gene: TRBV7-3; CDR3aa: ASSTQAGGEQF
j_gene: TRBJ2-2; abundance: NA; v_gene: TRBV28; CDR3aa: ASSSIGGVTGELF
j_gene: TRBJ1-2; abundance: NA; v_gene: TRBV5-1; CDR3aa: ASSPGQGYGYT
j_gene: TRBJ2-2; abundance: NA; v_gene: TRBV18; CDR3aa: ASSPSRTGELF
j_gene: TRBJ2-7; abundance: NA; v_gene: TRBV7-6; CDR3aa: ASSLSGGPDEQY
j_gene: TRBJ1-1; abundance: NA; v_gene: TRBV4-1; CDR3aa: ASSQSRTGGDKAF
j_gene: TRBJ2-4; abundance: NA; v_gene: TRBV6-2/TRBV6-3; CDR3aa: ASSYGLAGVAKNIQY
j_gene: TRBJ1-1; abundance: many; v_gene: TRBV30; CDR3aa: AWSVSWNTEAF
j_gene: TRBJ1-1; abundance: NA; v_gene: TRBV28; CDR3aa: ASSLPLTGFGAF
j_gene: TRBJ2-3; abundance: NA; v_gene: TRBV30; CDR3aa: AWSQIAGGRDTQY
j_gene: TRBJ1-6; abundance: NA; v_gene: TRBV27; CDR3aa: ASRLTGDYSPLH
j_gene: TRBJ1-5; abundance: NA; v_gene: TRBV28; CDR3aa: ASRKGQNNQPQH
j_gene: TRBJ1-2; abundance: NA; v_gene: TRBV28; CDR3aa: ASEGGSYYGYT
j_gene: TRBJ2-2; abundance: once; v_gene: TRBV5-6; CDR3aa: ASSATLPGELF
j_gene: TRBJ1-2; abundance: NA; v_gene: TRBV30; CDR3aa: AWSRYSYGYT
j_gene: TRBJ2-1; abundance: NA; v_gene: TRBV18; CDR3aa: ASSPPLQGGSEQF
j_gene: TRBJ2-7; abundance: NA; v_gene: TRBV9; CDR3aa: ASSPTIGQSNHEQY
j_gene: TRBJ2-4; abundance: NA; v_gene: TRBV7-2; CDR3aa: ASSLVRVGGRGNIQY
j_gene: TRBJ2-7; abundance: NA; v_gene: TRBV27; CDR3aa: ASSGLRQGTYEQY
j_gene: TRBJ2-3; abundance: NA; v_gene: TRBV7-8; CDR3aa: ASSGGAGGFADTQY
j_gene: TRBJ1-2; abundance: NA; v_gene: TRBV15; CDR3aa: ATSRDRQAYGYT
j_gene: TRBJ2-7; abundance: NA; v_gene: TRBV12-3/TRBV12-4; CDR3aa: ASSPSGFEQY